This T cell receptor beta chain derives from a study of Ad26.COV2.S vaccination and SARS-CoV-2 variants (dated by TCRdb to 2020 to 2023). At the level of the whole study: Vaccine-arm donors were drawn from COV1001, a multicentre, randomized, double-blind, placebo-controlled phase I-IIa trial of Ad26.COV2.S in healthy adults. TCRbeta repertoire sequencing was used to assess the specificity and breadth of SARS-CoV-2-reactive T cell receptors after Ad26.COV2.S vaccination. Blinding of investigators to trial group allocation was maintained during experiments and outcome assessment. A total of 32 samples were included in the TCR-sequenced set, comprising roughly 19 Ad26.COV2.S vaccine recipients, 5 placebo recipients and 8 SARS-CoV-2 convalescent individuals. Participants in the trial were split at random into five groups of five each, receiving low-dose or high-dose Ad26.COV2.S once or twice, or else placebo on both occasions. Dosing of Ad26.COV2.S was intramuscular, at either 5x10^10 or 1x10^11 viral particles, delivered as one shot or as two shots spaced 56 days apart. What the work shows at the level of the full study, not this receptor alone: Ad26.COV2.S recipients had higher spike-specific TCR breadth than placebo recipients (P = 0.0014). The study was not powered for comparison of responses between vaccine doses or regimens. After vaccination, substantial breadth of spike-specific CD8+ and CD4+ T cell responses was reported. The authors noted that total T cell responses may have been underestimated by the TCR breadth and depth analyses. Non-spike TCR breadth was comparable between vaccine and placebo recipients, consistent with the vaccine containing only spike.

The treatment or condition label, as the study defines it: around 19 received Ad26.COV2.S at low or high dose, single or two shots; 5 received placebo; per-sample allocation not given. For vaccine and placebo recipients, the sequenced repertoires came from samples collected on day 63 after the first injection. In Cohort 1b, about 25 adults aged 18-55 years were enrolled at a single site in Boston, USA, between 29 July and 7 August 2020. Ad26.COV2.S was a replication-incompetent adenovirus type 26 vector that expressed a prefusion-stabilized SARS-CoV-2 spike protein derived from the original Wuhan strain. About this clone: The antigen it recognizes is unknown. Base qualities are not provided; no much larger clone lies one nucleotide away.

CDR1 and CDR2 were assigned from the germline V gene as MNHEY and SVGAGI. The germline V end is reduced by 6 bases and the J end by 1 base; junction bases left unmatched: 3. The CDR3, cysteine through phenylalanine, is 14 amino acids long. Here the CDR3 DNA is all that survives: 42 bases in frame from base 1. The immunoSEQ Assay was the method used to sequence TCRbeta CDR3 regions. After extraction, genomic DNA underwent amplification by bias-controlled multiplex PCR, followed by high-throughput sequencing. From the authors' description of their analysis: To quantify the absolute abundance of every unique TCRbeta CDR3 region, sequences were collapsed and filtered. T cell fraction was estimated by normalization of TCRbeta template counts to usable DNA, with usable DNA being measured through amplification of reference genes present in all nucleated cells. Repertoire TCRs were annotated as SARS-CoV-2-specific when V gene, CDR3 amino acid sequence and J gene were exactly matched to a known reactive TCR set. The reference SARS-CoV-2 TCR set was derived from MIRA and filtered for enrichment in COVID-19-positive ImmuneCODE repertoires, a step that removed public or cross-reactive TCRs. Using the MIRA antigens, annotated TCRs were further analysed by specific ORF or by position within an ORF. Breadth was defined as the number of annotated unique rearrangements divided by the total number of unique productive rearrangements, and depth was defined as the summed frequency of the annotated unique rearrangements. Two-sided Wilcoxon rank-sum tests were applied when comparing TCR breadth between groups. Here the immuneACCESS table is served through TCRdb, limited to in-frame sequences with V and J called. Missing clones are a known gap in these copies; in checked studies unresolved V genes cover under half, and the rest lacks a known reason. The V and J calls and the clone size are those of that table, but D and trimming were determined from the DNA. Counted in this sample were about 350,000 clones; around 86% of them appeared once. The ten largest make up more than 3% of the sample.

The sample in question was peripheral blood, obtained in a trial of Ad26.COV2.S vaccine versus placebo. The sequence derives from a person aged 18-65 years who received the Ad26.COV2.S COVID-19 vaccine or a placebo. Here the chain combines TRBV6-5 and TRBJ2-7, and 10 junction bases match TRBD1. The CDR3 region reads CASRMGQGSYEQYF. The nucleotide sequence is given as TGTGCCAGCAGGATGGGACAGGGGTCCTACGAGCAGTACTTC.